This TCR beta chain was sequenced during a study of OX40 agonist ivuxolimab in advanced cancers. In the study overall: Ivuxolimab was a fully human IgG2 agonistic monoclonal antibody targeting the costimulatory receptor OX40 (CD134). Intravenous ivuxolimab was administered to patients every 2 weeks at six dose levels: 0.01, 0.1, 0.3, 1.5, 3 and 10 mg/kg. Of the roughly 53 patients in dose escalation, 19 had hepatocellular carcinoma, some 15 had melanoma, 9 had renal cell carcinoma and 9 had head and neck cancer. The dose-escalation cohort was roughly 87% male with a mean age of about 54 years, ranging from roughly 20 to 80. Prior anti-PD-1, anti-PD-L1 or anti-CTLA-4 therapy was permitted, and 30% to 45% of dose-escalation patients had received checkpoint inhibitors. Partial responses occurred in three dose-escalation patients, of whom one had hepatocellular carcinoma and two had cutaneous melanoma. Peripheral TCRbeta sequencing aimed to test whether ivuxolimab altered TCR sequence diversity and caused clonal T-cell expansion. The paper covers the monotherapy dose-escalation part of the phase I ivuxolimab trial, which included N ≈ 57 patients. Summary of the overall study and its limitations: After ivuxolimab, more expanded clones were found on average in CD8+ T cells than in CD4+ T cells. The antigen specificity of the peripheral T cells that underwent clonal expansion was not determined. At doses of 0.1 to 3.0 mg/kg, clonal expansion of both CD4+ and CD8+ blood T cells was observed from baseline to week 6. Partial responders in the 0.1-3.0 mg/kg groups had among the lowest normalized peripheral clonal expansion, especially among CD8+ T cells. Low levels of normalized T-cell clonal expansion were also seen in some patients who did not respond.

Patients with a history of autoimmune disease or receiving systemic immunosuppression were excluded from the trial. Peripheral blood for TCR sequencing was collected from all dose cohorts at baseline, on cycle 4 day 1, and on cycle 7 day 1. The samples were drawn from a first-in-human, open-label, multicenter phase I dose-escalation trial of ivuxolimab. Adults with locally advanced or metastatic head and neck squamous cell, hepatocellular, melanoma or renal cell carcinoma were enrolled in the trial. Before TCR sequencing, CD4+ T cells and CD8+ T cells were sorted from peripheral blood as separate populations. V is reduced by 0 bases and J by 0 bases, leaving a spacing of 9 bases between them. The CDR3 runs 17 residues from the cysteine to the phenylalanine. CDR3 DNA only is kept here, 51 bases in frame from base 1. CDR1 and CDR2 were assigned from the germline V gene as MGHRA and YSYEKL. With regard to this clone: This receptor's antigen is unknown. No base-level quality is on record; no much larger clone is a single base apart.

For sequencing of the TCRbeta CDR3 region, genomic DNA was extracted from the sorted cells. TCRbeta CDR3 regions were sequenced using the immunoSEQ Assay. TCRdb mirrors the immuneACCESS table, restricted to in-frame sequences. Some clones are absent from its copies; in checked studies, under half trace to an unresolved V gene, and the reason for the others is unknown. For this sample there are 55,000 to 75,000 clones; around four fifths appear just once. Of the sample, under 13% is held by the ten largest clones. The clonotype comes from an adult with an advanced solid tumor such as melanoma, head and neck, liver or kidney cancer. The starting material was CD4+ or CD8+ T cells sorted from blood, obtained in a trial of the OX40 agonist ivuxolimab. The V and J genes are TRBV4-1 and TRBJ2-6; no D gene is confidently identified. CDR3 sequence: CASSQDAAASGANVLTF. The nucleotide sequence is TGCGCCAGCAGCCAAGATGCGGCGGCCTCTGGGGCCAACGTCCTGACTTTC.